Listed here are 19 T cell receptor beta chains from one sample, sequenced in a study of glioma-infiltrating T cells after dendritic cell vaccination. Repertoires were generated with immunoSEQ multiplex PCR, while TCRdb's copy carries only in-frame clones and drops some. The table shows under 100,000 clones, with approximately 80% occurring only once. The material sequenced was blood, taken before dendritic cell vaccination. The receptors come from a human donor with glioblastoma.

CDR3: CASSAGVVNYGYTF. CDR3 DNA: TGCGCCAGCAGTGCAGGGGTGGTAAACTATGGCTACACCTTC. The chain carries TRBV10-2 and TRBJ1-2; D perhaps matches TRBD1 (6 bases). The CDR3 has 14 residues. The germline gives CDR1 WSHSY, CDR2 SAAADI. V gave up 4 bases and J gave up 2 bases, with 11 bases separating them.

This chain connects TRBV29-1 to TRBJ2-2, with 7 bases fitting TRBD1. The CDR3 is 14 residues long. Trimming took 7 bases from V and 2 from J; bases not matched to a gene: 7. Germline V gene lookup returns CDR1 SQVTM and CDR2 ANQGSEA. CDR3 protein: CSAGTASNTGELFF. The CDR3 DNA sequence: TGCAGCGCAGGGACAGCTAGTAACACCGGGGAGCTGTTTTTT.

This clone has a handful of counts. The rearrangement joins TRBV19 to TRBJ2-7; 10 bases map to TRBD1. V lost 6 bases and J lost 4; bases outside the gene matches: 3. CDR3 length equals 13 residues. Germline CDR1 and CDR2: LNHDA and SQIVND (reference sequence). The CDR3 DNA reads TGTGCCAGTAGCCGGGACAGGGGATACGAGCAGTACTTC. It translates to CASSRDRGYEQYF.

This clone was picked up one time. This sequence joins TRBV7-9 and TRBJ2-1; D is undetermined. This CDR3 has 12 amino acids. Germline CDR1 reads SEHNR; CDR2 reads FQNEAQ (reference sequence). With 3 bases removed from V and 7 bases from J, the gap between germline ends came to 7 bases. The CDR3 region is CASSFRVNEQFF. As DNA, the CDR3 is TGTGCCAGCAGCTTCCGGGTTAATGAGCAGTTCTTC.

The chain has TRBV7-9 and TRBJ2-1, with 9 bases that match TRBD2. Germline V CDR1 and CDR2: SEHNR, FQNEAQ (reference sequence). After removal of 3 bases from V and 1 base from J, the junction contained 7 bases not matched to a gene. The length of the CDR3 is 17 residues. CDR3 DNA: TGTGCCAGCAGCTTTGCGGGGGGGCCAGAGTCCTACAATGAGCAGTTCTTC. Its protein is CASSFAGGPESYNEQFF.

V gene TRBV10-3 combines with J gene TRBJ2-1; TRBD1 agrees at 7 bases. CDR3 length: 15 residues. The V gene's germline CDR1 is ENHRY and CDR2 SYGVKD. V trimming: 3 bases; J trimming: 3 bases; junction bases outside the gene matches: 5. The CDR3 region has the DNA TGTGCCATCAGTGATGGTGGGGACAGCTACAATGAGCAGTTCTTC. This translates into CAISDGGDSYNEQFF.

This chain uses TRBV9 with TRBJ2-6; D call uncertain. The CDR3 totals 17 residues. CDR1 is SGDLS, CDR2 YYNGEE, per germline. V gave up 0 bases and J gave up 0 bases, with 10 bases separating them. The CDR3 nucleotides read TGTGCCAGCAGCGTAGCGGCAGGCTACTCTGGGGCCAACGTCCTGACTTTC. Protein product: CASSVAAGYSGANVLTF. Full variable domain (missing parts from reference TRBV9 and TRBJ2-6): DSGVTQTPKHLITATGQRVTLRCSPRSGDLSVYWYQQSLDQGLQFLIQYYNGEERAKGNILERFSAQQFPDLHSELNLSSLELGDSALYFCASSVAAGYSGANVLTFGAGSRLTVL.

This chain connects TRBV10-2 to TRBJ2-3, with D uncertain. The CDR3 has 13 residues. CDR1 is WSHSY and CDR2 is SAAADI in the germline V gene. Trimming shortened V by 7 bases and J by 7 bases, and 15 bases separated the two germline ends. The CDR3 DNA is TGCGCCAGCATAGCTCCGGGTGCACATACGCAGTATTTT. Translation gives CASIAPGAHTQYF.

V usage is TRBV10-3 and J usage is TRBJ2-3; 7 nucleotides match TRBD2. J lost 5 bases, V lost 4 bases, and 6 bases had no gene match. The CDR3 is 14 amino acids. The V gene's germline CDR1 is ENHRY and CDR2 SYGVKD. The CDR3 DNA follows: TGTGCCATCAGTGCCAGCGGGGTAATAGATACGCAGTATTTT. Its translation is CAISASGVIDTQYF.

There are a few counts of this clone. The rearrangement links TRBV10-3 to TRBJ2-6; 7 bases line up with TRBD1. V gave up 4 bases and J gave up 2 bases; unmatched junction bases: 5. The CDR3 covers 16 residues. Germline-derived CDR1 and CDR2 are ENHRY and SYGVKD. CDR3 DNA sequence: TGTGCCATCAGTGTGGACAGGATCGCTGGGGCCAACGTCCTGACTTTC. Its translation: CAISVDRIAGANVLTF.

The chain's CDR3 is CASRFRGSNEKLFF. CDR3 DNA: TGTGCCAGTAGATTCCGAGGGAGTAACGAAAAACTGTTTTTT. The genes are TRBV19 and TRBJ1-4; D is undetermined. The germline gives CDR1 LNHDA, CDR2 SQIVND (reference sequence). The germline V and J ends were trimmed by 6 bases and 8 bases, with 16 bases remaining between them. The CDR3 is made up of 14 amino acids.

The chain is built from TRBV7-8 and TRBJ2-5, with 10 bases that match TRBD2. The CDR3 contains 15 residues. The V and J ends lost 5 bases and 5 bases, in that order; junction bases with no gene match: 8. Germline CDR1 and CDR2: SGHVS and FQNEAQ. CDR3 loop: CASSPPGLATETQYF. CDR3 nucleotides: TGTGCCAGCAGCCCCCCGGGACTAGCGACGGAGACCCAGTACTTC. The full variable domain, its missing parts supplied by reference TRBV7-8 and TRBJ2-5, is GAGVSQSPRYKVAKRGQDVALRCDPISGHVSLFWYQQALGQGPEFLTYFQNEAQLDKSGLPSDRFFAERPEGSVSTLKIQRTQQEDSAVYLCASSPPGLATETQYFGPGTRLLVL.

This chain joins TRBV6-5 and TRBJ2-1; D remains unclear. Germline lookup yields CDR1 MNHEY and CDR2 SVGAGI. The CDR3 has 16 amino acids. With 1 base removed from V and 0 bases from J, the gap between germline ends came to 10 bases. Here the CDR3 reads CASSYWSGSSYNEQFF. CDR3 sequence (DNA): TGTGCCAGCAGTTACTGGTCAGGAAGCTCCTACAATGAGCAGTTCTTC.

The rearrangement uses TRBV19 and TRBJ2-2; TRBD1 matches 7 bases. Per the germline V gene, CDR1 is LNHDA and CDR2 is SQIVND (reference sequence). With V trimmed by 6 bases and J by 2 bases, 6 bases remained unmatched. The CDR3 contains 15 residues. This CDR3 reads CASRSGQVNTGELFF. Written as DNA, the CDR3 is TGTGCCAGTAGGTCCGGACAGGTAAACACCGGGGAGCTGTTTTTT.

The genes are TRBV28 and TRBJ1-2; 7 bases agree with TRBD1. Unmatched junction bases numbered 9, after V lost 7 bases and J lost 1 base. Germline-derived CDR1 and CDR2 are MDHEN and SYDVKM. The CDR3 runs to 15 residues. The CDR3 region is CASKTGAADNYGYTF. The CDR3 bases are TGTGCCAGCAAAACAGGGGCGGCAGATAACTATGGCTACACCTTC.

The chain carries TRBV27 and TRBJ2-7; TRBD2 agrees at 8 bases. Germline V gene data show CDR1 as MNHEY and CDR2 as SMNVEV (reference sequence). Unmatched junction bases numbered 14, after V lost 6 bases and J lost 13 bases. The CDR3 length is 13 residues. DNA for the CDR3: TGTGCCAGCAGCCGTTTAACCGGACTAGCCACTTACTTC. It encodes CASSRLTGLATYF.

V usage is TRBV13 and J usage is TRBJ1-1, with D possibly matching TRBD1 (5 bases). CDR3 length: 17 amino acids. V shed 1 base and J shed 4 bases, with 19 bases lying between them. From germline, CDR1 is PRHDT and CDR2 FYEKMQ (reference sequence). This CDR3 reads CASSLEGWGGDPTEAFF. The CDR3 nucleotides read TGTGCCAGCAGCTTAGAAGGATGGGGAGGGGATCCCACTGAAGCTTTCTTT.

The chain recombines TRBV4-1 with TRBJ1-2; D gene ambiguous. Trimming shortened V by 5 bases and J by 4 bases, and 14 bases separated the two germline ends. Germline V gene sequence: CDR1 MGHRA, CDR2 YSYEKL. The length of the CDR3 is 14 residues. In DNA form, the CDR3 reads TGCGCCAGCAGCGCCTCAGGAAACGTCTATGGCTACACCTTC. This encodes CASSASGNVYGYTF.

This clone has only a few counts. The chain employs TRBV28 and TRBJ2-3, with no clear D. The CDR3 runs 14 residues. CDR1 MDHEN and CDR2 SYDVKM come from the germline V gene. V was pared by 6 bases and J by 2 bases, with 12 bases between. CDR3 in DNA: TGTGCCAGCAGCCCTCCGCACAACACAGATACGCAGTATTTT. It codes for CASSPPHNTDTQYF.